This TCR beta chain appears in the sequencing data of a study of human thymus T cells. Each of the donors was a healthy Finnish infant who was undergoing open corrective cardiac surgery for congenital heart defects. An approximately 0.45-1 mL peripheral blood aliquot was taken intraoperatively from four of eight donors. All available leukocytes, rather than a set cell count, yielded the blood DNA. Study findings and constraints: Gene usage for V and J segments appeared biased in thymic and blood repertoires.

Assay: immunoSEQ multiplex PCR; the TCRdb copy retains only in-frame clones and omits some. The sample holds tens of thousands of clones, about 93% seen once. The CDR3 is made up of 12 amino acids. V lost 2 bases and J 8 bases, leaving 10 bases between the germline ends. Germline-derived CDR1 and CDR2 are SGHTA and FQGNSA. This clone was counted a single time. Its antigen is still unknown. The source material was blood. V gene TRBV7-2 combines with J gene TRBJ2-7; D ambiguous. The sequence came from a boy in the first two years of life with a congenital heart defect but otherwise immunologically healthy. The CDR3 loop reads CASSLFLEKQYF. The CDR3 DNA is TGTGCCAGCAGCTTATTCTTGGAGAAGCAGTACTTC. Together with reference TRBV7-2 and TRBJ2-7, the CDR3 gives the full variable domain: GAGVSQSPSNKVTEKGKDVELRCDPISGHTALYWYRQSLGQGLEFLIYFQGNSAPDKSGLPSDRFSAERTGGSVSTLTIQRTQQEDSAVYLCASSLFLEKQYFGPGTRLTVT.